The clone carrying this TCR beta chain showed up just a few times. Its antigen is unidentified. The data were taken from a study of vaccination and CD4 T cells after COVID-19. General observations from the study: Spike mono-reactive status applied to 304 of 307 vaccine-specific clones in convalescent patients. From a median of about 20 to 38, SARS-CoV-2-reactive clonotypes increased, though not significantly.

Germline V gene sequence: CDR1 LNHDA, CDR2 SQIVND (reference sequence). This CDR3 comprises 15 residues. V was shortened by 7 bases and J by 5 bases, with 18 bases between the two germline ends. Specified treatment: approximately nine-day PBMC culture with coronavirus spike peptide pools or control peptides (ViraFEST assay). Those CD4+ T cells from the unexposed donor predate the COVID-19 pandemic (2011-2018). For ViraFEST, peptide pools expanded antigen-specific T cells, after which the TCRs were sequenced. Upon completion of under twelve days of culture, CD4+ T cells were isolated via negative selection. Cultured CD4+ T-cell DNA underwent Oncomine TCR Beta short-read sequencing. TCRdb recomputed calls from the PCR reads with MiXCR, one row per CDR3 protein. The sample consists of some 7,000 distinct CDR3 sequences, roughly 40% of them appearing once.

The chain recombines TRBV19 with TRBJ1-5; D is possibly TRBD1 (5 bases). The source material was CD4+ T cells from blood, cultured in vitro. This TCR came from a human donor in good health. CDR3: CASMPRDGRDQPQHF. For the CDR3, the DNA is TGTGCCAGTATGCCCCGGGACGGCCGGGATCAGCCCCAGCATTTT.